The entry below gives a single T cell receptor beta chain sequence along with its context. CDR1 and CDR2 (germline): ENHRY, SYGVKD. This CDR3 is built from 12 residues. Trimming took 7 bases from V and 2 from J, leaving 7 bases between them. These data belong to a study of T-cell memory formation after mild COVID-19. In the study overall: TCR clusters mostly belonged to single donors.

TCRdb redid the calling of the 5' RACE reads with MiXCR, one entry per CDR3 protein. This sample has 550,000 to 700,000 distinct CDR3 sequences; roughly 18% occur once, and the top ten carry around 11%. Specimen: PBMCs or a T cell subset sorted from them (not recorded which). This chain uses TRBV10-3 with TRBJ2-3; no reliable D call. The TCR comes from an adult woman who had mild COVID-19 (a few samples of this study predate the infection). Cell type and time point are not known. The CDR3: CAIKGNTDTQYF. The CDR3 bases are TGTGCCATCAAGGGAAACACAGATACGCAGTATTTT.